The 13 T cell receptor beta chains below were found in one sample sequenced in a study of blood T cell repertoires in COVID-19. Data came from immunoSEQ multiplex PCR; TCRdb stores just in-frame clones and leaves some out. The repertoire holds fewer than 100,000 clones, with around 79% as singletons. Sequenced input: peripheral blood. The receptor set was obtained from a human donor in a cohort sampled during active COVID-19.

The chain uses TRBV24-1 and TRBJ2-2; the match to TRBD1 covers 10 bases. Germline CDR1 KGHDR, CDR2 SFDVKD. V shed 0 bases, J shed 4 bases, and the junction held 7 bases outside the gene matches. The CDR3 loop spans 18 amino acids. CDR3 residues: CATSDLPLGTGVTGELFF. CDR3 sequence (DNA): TGTGCCACCAGTGATTTGCCTCTGGGGACAGGGGTCACCGGGGAGCTGTTTTTT.

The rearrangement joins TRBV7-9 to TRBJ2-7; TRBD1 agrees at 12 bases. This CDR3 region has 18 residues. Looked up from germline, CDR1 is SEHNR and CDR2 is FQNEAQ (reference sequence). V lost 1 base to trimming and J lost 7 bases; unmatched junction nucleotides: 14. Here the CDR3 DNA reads TGTGCCAGCAGCTTAGGGTGGGACAGGGGGCGTTCATCGTGGGAGCAGTACTTC. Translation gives CASSLGWDRGRSSWEQYF.

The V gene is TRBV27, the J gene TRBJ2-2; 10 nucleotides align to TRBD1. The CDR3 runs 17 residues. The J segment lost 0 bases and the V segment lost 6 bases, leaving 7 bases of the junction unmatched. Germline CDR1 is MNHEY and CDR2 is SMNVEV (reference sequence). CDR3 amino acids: CASSPGQGYANTGELFF. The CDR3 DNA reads TGTGCCAGCAGCCCGGGACAGGGGTATGCGAACACCGGGGAGCTGTTTTTT.

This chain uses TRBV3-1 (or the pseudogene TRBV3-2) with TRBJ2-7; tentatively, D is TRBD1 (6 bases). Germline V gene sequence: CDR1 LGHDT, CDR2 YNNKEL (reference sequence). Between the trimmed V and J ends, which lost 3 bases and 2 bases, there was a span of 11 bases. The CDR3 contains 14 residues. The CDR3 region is CASSHRRGAYEQYF. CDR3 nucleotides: TGTGCCAGCAGCCACCGCAGGGGCGCCTACGAGCAGTACTTC.

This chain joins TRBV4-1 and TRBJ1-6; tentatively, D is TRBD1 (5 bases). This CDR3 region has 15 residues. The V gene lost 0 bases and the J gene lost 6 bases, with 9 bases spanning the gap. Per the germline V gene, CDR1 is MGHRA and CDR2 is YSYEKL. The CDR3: CASSQEGAGNSPLHF. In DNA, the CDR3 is TGCGCCAGCAGCCAAGAAGGGGCTGGTAATTCACCCCTCCACTTT.

CDR3 sequence reads: CASSQGQGYGYTF. DNA of the CDR3: TGTGCCAGCAGCCAGGGACAGGGGTATGGCTACACCTTC. V usage is TRBV12-3 or TRBV12-4 and J usage is TRBJ1-2, with 10 bases that match TRBD1. The CDR3 runs 13 residues. With 6 bases clipped from V and 5 bases from J, the junction kept 3 bases outside the gene matches.

CDR3 sequence (DNA): TGTGCCAGTAGTCTCCTCTACAACACCGGGGAGCTGTTTTTT. It is translated as CASSLLYNTGELFF. The V call is TRBV19, the J call TRBJ2-2; D is unresolved. V lost 5 bases, J lost 2 bases, and 9 bases lay in between. This CDR3 region has 14 residues. In germline, CDR1 is LNHDA, CDR2 SQIVND (reference sequence). The whole variable domain, remainder taken from reference TRBV19 and TRBJ2-2, is DGGITQSPKYLFRKEGQNVTLSCEQNLNHDAMYWYRQDPGQGLRLIYYSQIVNDFQKGDIAEGYSVSREKKESFPLTVTSAQKNPTAFYLCASSLLYNTGELFFGEGSRLTVL.

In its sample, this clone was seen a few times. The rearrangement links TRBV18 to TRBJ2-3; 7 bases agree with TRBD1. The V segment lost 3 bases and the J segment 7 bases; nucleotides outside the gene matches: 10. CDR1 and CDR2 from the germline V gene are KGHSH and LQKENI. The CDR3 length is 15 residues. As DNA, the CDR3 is TGTGCCAGCTCACCTGAGACAGGGCTTCGTCATACGCAGTATTTT. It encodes CASSPETGLRHTQYF.

CDR3 in amino acids: CASSLGQFQETQYF. CDR3 nucleotide sequence: TGTGCCAGCAGCTTAGGGCAGTTCCAAGAGACCCAGTACTTC. The rearrangement uses TRBV7-6 and TRBJ2-5; D call uncertain. This CDR3 spans 14 amino acids. Germline V gene sequence: CDR1 SGHVS, CDR2 FNYEAQ. V was clipped by 1 base and J by 1 base, with 7 bases between them.

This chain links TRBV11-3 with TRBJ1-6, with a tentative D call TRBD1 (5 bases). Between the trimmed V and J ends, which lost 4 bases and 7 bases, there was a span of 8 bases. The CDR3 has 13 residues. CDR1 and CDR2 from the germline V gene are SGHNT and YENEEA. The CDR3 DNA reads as TGTGCCAGCAGCTACCGACAGAATTCACCCCTCCACTTT. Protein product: CASSYRQNSPLHF.

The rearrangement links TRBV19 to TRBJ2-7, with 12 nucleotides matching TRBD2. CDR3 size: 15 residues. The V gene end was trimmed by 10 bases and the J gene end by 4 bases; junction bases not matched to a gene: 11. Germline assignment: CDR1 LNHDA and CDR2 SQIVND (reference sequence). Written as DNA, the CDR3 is TGTGCCACTCAGACACTAACTAGCGGGAGGTACGAGCAGTACTTC. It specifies CATQTLTSGRYEQYF.

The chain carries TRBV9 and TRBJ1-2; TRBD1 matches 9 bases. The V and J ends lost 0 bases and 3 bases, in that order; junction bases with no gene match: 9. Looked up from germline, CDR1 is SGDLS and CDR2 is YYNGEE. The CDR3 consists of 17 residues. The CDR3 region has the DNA TGTGCCAGCAGCGTAGCGGTTTTGGGGGACAGGGACTATGGCTACACCTTC. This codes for CASSVAVLGDRDYGYTF.

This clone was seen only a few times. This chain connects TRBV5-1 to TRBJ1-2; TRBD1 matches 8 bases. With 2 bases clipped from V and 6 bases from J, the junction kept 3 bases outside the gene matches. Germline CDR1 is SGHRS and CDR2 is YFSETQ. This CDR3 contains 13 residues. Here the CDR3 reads CASSLQGEDGYTF. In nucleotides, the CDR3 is TGCGCCAGCAGCTTACAGGGGGAGGATGGCTACACCTTC.